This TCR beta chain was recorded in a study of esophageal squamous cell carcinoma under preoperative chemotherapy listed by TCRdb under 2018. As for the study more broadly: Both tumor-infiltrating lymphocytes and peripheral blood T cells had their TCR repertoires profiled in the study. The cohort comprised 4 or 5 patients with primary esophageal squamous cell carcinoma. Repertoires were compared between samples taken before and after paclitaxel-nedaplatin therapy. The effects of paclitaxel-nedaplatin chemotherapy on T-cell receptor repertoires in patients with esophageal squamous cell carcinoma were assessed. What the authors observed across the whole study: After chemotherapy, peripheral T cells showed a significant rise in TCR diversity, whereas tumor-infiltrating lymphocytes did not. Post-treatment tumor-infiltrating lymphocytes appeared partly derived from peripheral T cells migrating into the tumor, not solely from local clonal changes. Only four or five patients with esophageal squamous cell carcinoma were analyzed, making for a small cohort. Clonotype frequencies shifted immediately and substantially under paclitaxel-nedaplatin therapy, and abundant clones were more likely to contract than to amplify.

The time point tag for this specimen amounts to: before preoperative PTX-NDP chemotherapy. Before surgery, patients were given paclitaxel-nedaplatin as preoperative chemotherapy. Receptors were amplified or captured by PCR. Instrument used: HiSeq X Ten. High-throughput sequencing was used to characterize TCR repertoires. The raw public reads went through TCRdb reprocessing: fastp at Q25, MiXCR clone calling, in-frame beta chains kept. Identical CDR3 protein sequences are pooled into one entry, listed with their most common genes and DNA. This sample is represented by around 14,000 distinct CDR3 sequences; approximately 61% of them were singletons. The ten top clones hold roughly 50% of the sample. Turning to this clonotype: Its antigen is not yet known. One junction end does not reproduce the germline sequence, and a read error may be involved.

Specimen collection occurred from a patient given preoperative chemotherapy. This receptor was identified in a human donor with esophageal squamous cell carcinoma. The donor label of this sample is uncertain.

The DNA sequence follows: TGTGCGGGCAGTGGGGGCCGGGACCATGAGACCCAGTACTTC. Its protein product is CAGSGGRDHETQYF. The V and J genes are TRBV6-1 and TRBJ2-5; 6 matching bases give a weak D call of TRBD1. The CDR3 contains 14 residues, cysteine and phenylalanine counted. The DNA shown is the 42-base CDR3, in frame from base 1. CDR1 and CDR2, looked up from the germline V gene, are MNHNS and SASEGT.